This TCR beta chain is from a study of T cells expressing NK-cell markers. Study summary: Each TCR beta repertoire originated in sorted T cells that were CD3+CD56+NKG2C+, CD3+CD56+NKG2C- or CD3+CD56-NKG2C+. Seven of the eight sequenced donors were HCMV-seropositive; one was seronegative. General study findings and limits: In a handful of donors, dominant NKG2C+ clonotypes were about 1.0-8% of CD8+ T cells. Several donors' CD3+CD56-NKG2C+ cells were dominated by the same clonotypes.

This CDR3 is built from 15 residues. Germline V gene lookup returns CDR1 GTSNPN and CDR2 SVGIG (reference sequence). TCRdb reanalyzed the 5' RACE reads and collapses them to one entry per CDR3 protein, without DNA. This table lists hundreds of thousands of distinct CDR3 sequences. With regard to this clonotype: Antigen: not known.

Sequencing input: blood T cells: a sorted CD56 or NKG2C T cell subset, CD4+ or CD8+ T cells, or bulk PBMC T cells (not recorded which). V and J are TRBV30 and TRBJ2-5; with no DNA, the TCRdb D assignment of TRBD1 cannot be verified. The receptor was isolated from a woman aged 18 to 75 in good health. The CDR3 protein is CAWSVPGAKGETQYF. The complete variable domain, with remaining parts taken from reference TRBV30 and TRBJ2-5, reads SQTIHQWPATLVQPVGSPLSLECTVEGTSNPNLYWYRQAAGRGLQLLFYSVGIGQISSEVPQNLSASRPQDRQFILSSKKLLLSDSGFYLCAWSVPGAKGETQYFGPGTRLLVL.